The present entry profiles one T cell receptor beta chain with its context. This sample was included in a study of shared T cell receptors in the human thymus. V trimming: 7 bases; J trimming: 0 bases; junction bases outside the gene matches: 5. Germline values: CDR1 MDHEN, CDR2 SYDVKM. This CDR3 has 15 residues. TCRdb keeps only in-frame clones here, not all; method: immunoSEQ multiplex PCR. This sample has hundreds of thousands of clones, with roughly 90% found just once. These data also formed part of another study, on human thymus T cells. From that report: Unrelated people showed highly overlapping thymic repertoires, related research reported.

The TCR comes from a boy in the first two years of life with a congenital heart defect. The V and J genes are TRBV28 and TRBJ2-7, with 11 bases that match TRBD2. The specimen sequenced was thymocytes. DNA of the CDR3: TGTGCCAGCACCCCACTAGCGGGAGTCTCCTACGAGCAGTACTTC. Protein sequence: CASTPLAGVSYEQYF.